This passage covers 9 T cell receptor beta chains from one sample sequenced in a study of response to subunit inactivated influenza vaccine (dated by TCRdb to the late 2010s). To prepare the library, RT-PCR was applied. The sequencer listed for this sample is Illumina HiSeq 2500. TCRdb reprocessing: public reads trimmed at Q25 with fastp, clones called with MiXCR, in-frame beta chains kept. When rows share a CDR3 protein, they turn into one entry using the most common DNA and genes. Present in this sample are 550,000 to 650,000 distinct CDR3 sequences, approximately 12% of which were seen just once. Clones ranked in the top ten supply about 10% of the sample. The material sequenced was PBMCs from blood, taken on the day of vaccination. The receptors here all came from a man in his fifties who received an inactivated influenza vaccine. Donor details come from another sample of the same person, matched by shared clones.

This clonotype was seen more than once but under ten times. The V and J genes are TRBV4-2 and TRBJ2-5, with 10 bases matching TRBD2. The CDR3 contains 17 residues. Germline V gene lookup returns CDR1 LGHNA and CDR2 YNFKEQ. V was pared by 0 bases and J by 1 base, with 5 bases of the junction left unmatched. The CDR3, as DNA: TGTGCCAGCAGCCAAGATGGGGCTAGCGGGGGCCAAGAGACCCAGTACTTC. As protein: CASSQDGASGGQETQYF.

The rearrangement joins TRBV29-1 to TRBJ2-1; a weak D match, TRBD2 (5 bases). Germline V lookup: CDR1 SQVTM, CDR2 ANQGSEA. The CDR3 runs to 12 residues. V lost 6 bases and J 6 bases, leaving 12 bases between the germline ends. Here the CDR3 DNA reads TGCAGCGTCGGAGAGGGTGGCAATGAGCAGTTCTTC. Protein: CSVGEGGNEQFF.

There are a few counts of this clonotype. The V call is TRBV6-2 or TRBV6-3, the J call TRBJ2-1; D gene ambiguous. V was shortened by 5 bases and J by 6 bases, with 8 bases between the two germline ends. The CDR3 contains 12 residues. Germline CDR1 MNHEY, CDR2 SVGEGT. The CDR3 DNA follows: TGTGCCAGCAGTCAATCTTCCAATGAGCAGTTCTTC. It specifies CASSQSSNEQFF.

The V gene is TRBV5-1, the J gene TRBJ2-1, with 8 bases aligning to TRBD2. The CDR3 covers 14 residues. Looked up from germline, CDR1 is SGHRS and CDR2 is YFSETQ. J gave up 4 bases and V 4 bases, and 4 bases lay outside the gene matches. Here the CDR3 DNA reads TGCGCCAGCAGCATCGGGGGGGAGTACAATGAGCAGTTCTTC. It codes for CASSIGGEYNEQFF.

This clonotype was recorded at least ten times. The rearrangement links TRBV12-3 or TRBV12-4 to TRBJ1-1; D is undetermined. The CDR3 is 14 amino acids. Between the trimmed V and J ends, which lost 6 bases and 2 bases, there was a span of 13 bases. CDR3 sequence: CASRPRRTNTEAFF. The DNA of the CDR3 is TGTGCCAGCAGACCCCGACGGACTAACACTGAAGCTTTCTTT.

This clonotype has more than one count but fewer than ten. The V gene is TRBV12-3 or TRBV12-4, the J gene TRBJ2-3; 7 nucleotides match TRBD2. The length of the CDR3 is 15 residues. V was clipped by 2 bases and J by 4 bases; unmatched bases: 6. The DNA of the CDR3 is TGTGCCAGCAGTTTACGGGGGGTCAACTCAGATACGCAGTATTTT. Translated, it gives CASSLRGVNSDTQYF.

This clonotype was observed a handful of times. V gene TRBV7-9 combines with J gene TRBJ2-1; 7 nucleotides align to TRBD1. Trimming cost V 4 bases and J 9 bases; bases outside gene matches: 9. Germline loops: CDR1 SEHNR, CDR2 FQNEAQ (reference sequence). This CDR3 has 14 amino acids. The CDR3 loop is CASSSVGQGVEQFF. CDR3 DNA: TGTGCCAGCAGCTCCGTTGGTCAGGGGGTTGAGCAGTTCTTC.

The chain recombines TRBV7-2 with TRBJ2-2; TRBD2 agrees at 8 bases. The CDR3 spans 15 residues. CDR1 is SGHTA, CDR2 FQGNSA, per germline. Trimming took 8 bases from V and 7 from J; bases not matched to a gene: 12. The CDR3 loop reads CASLPPGTRNGELFF. The CDR3 nucleotides read TGTGCCAGCTTACCCCCGGGGACTAGAAACGGGGAGCTGTTTTTT.

The CDR3 coding sequence is TGCGCCAGCAGCACGTTGACCGATACAGATACGCAGTATTTT. Translated: CASSTLTDTDTQYF. This chain connects TRBV5-1 to TRBJ2-3; no clear D. The ends were cut back, 4 bases at V and 3 bases at J, with 12 bases in the middle. Germline V lookup: CDR1 SGHRS, CDR2 YFSETQ. The CDR3 loop spans 14 amino acids.